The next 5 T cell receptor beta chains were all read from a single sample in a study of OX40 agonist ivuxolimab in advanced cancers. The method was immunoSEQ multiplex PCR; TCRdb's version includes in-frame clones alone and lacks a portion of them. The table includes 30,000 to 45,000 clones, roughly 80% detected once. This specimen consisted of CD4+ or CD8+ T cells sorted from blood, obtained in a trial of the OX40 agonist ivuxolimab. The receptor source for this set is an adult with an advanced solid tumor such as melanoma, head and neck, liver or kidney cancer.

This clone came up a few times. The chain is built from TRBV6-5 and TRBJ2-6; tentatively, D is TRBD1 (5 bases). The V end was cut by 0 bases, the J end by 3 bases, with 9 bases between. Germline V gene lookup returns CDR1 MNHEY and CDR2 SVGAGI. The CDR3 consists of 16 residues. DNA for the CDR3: TGTGCCAGCAGTTACTCGGTAGGGGTTGGGGCCAACGTCCTGACTTTC. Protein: CASSYSVGVGANVLTF.

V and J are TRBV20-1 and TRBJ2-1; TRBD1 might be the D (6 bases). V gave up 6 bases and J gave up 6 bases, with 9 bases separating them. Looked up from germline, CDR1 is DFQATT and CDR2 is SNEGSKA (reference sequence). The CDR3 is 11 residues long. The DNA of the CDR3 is TGCAGTGCGGGGGCCCCCAATGAGCAGTTCTTC. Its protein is CSAGAPNEQFF.

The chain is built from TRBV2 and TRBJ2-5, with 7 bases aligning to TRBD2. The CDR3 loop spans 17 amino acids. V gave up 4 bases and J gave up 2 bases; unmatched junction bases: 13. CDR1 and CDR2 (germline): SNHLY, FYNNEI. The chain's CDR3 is CASSVERGVPDQETQYF. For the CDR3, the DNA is TGTGCCAGCAGTGTGGAACGGGGGGTCCCCGATCAAGAGACCCAGTACTTC.

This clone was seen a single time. This CDR3 reads CASSPRTSGVVQFF. As DNA, the CDR3 is TGTGCCAGCAGCCCCAGAACTAGCGGGGTGGTGCAGTTCTTC. The rearrangement joins TRBV7-8 to TRBJ2-1; 10 bases match TRBD2. The CDR3 totals 14 residues. CDR1 and CDR2 from the germline V gene are SGHVS and FQNEAQ. V trimming: 5 bases; J trimming: 12 bases; junction bases outside the gene matches: 10.

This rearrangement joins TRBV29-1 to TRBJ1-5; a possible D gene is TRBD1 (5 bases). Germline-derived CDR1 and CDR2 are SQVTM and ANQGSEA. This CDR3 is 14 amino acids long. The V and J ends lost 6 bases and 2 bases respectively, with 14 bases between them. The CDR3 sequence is CSVSEAGGNQPQHF. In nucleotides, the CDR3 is TGCAGCGTGAGCGAGGCGGGGGGCAATCAGCCCCAGCATTTT.